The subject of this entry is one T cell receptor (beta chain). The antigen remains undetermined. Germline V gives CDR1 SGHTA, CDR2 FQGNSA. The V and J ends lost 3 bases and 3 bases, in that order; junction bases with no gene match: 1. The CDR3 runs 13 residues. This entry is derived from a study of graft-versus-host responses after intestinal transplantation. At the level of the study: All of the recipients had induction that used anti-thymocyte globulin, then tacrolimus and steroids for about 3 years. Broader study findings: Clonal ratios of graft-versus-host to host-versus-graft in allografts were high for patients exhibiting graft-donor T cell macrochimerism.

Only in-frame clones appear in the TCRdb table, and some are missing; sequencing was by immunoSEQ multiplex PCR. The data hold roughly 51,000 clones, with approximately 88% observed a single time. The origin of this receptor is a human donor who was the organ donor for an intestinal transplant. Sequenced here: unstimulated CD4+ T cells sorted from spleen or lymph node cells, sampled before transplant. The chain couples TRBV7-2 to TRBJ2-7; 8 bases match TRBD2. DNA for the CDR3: TGTGCCAGCAGCTTTACTAGCGGCTACGAGCAGTACTTC. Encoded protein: CASSFTSGYEQYF.